The 21 T cell receptor beta chains below all came from one sample that was sequenced in a study of spatial heterogeneity in lung cancer (dated by TCRdb to 2018 to 2020). The time point tag for this specimen amounts to: sample taken at primary tumor resection. The receptor library was made with 5' RACE. The instrument given in TCRdb is NextSeq 500. The raw public reads went through TCRdb reprocessing: fastp at Q25, MiXCR clone calling, in-frame beta chains kept. A single entry per CDR3 protein holds the most common genes and DNA from its merged rows. The sample includes approximately 110 distinct CDR3 sequences, with around 20% observed a single time. 50% of the sample comes from the top ten. This specimen consisted of normal lung tissue next to the tumor, obtained at surgery. All receptors come from a female donor with early-stage non-small cell lung cancer.

This clonotype came up a few times. The library was prepared for alpha chains; this beta chain is a stray read, so its frequency means little. The J gene is TRBJ1-2, the V gene TRBV12-3 or TRBV12-4; D perhaps matches TRBD1 (6 bases). The CDR3 has 13 amino acids. Deletions cut 8 bases from V and 4 bases from J, with 14 bases between. In DNA, the CDR3 is TGTGCCAGCGGAACCCGACAGGTCTATGGCTACACCTTC. Translating it yields CASGTRQVYGYTF.

The table lists this clonotype with a few counts. This beta chain appears as a stray read in a library generated for alpha chains; its size is not informative. The chain uses TRBV20-1 and TRBJ2-2, with D tentatively TRBD1 (5 bases). This CDR3 is built from 13 residues. V lost 1 base, J lost 8 bases, and 11 bases lay in between. Germline CDR1 DFQATT, CDR2 SNEGSKA (reference sequence). The CDR3 DNA sequence: TGCAGTGCTAGAGCCCAGGGCCCTGGGGAGCTGTTTTTT. Translation gives CSARAQGPGELFF.

This clonotype was recorded a few times. This beta chain is off target for a library built for alpha chains, so its abundance means little. The chain employs TRBV3-1 and TRBJ2-5; the match to TRBD2 covers 9 bases. Losses at the gene ends were 1 base for V and 5 bases for J; bases not matched to a gene: 2. CDR1 is LGHDT, CDR2 YNNKEL, per germline (reference sequence). The CDR3 sequence is 14 residues long. The CDR3 region has the DNA TGTGCCAGCAGCCAAGCTAGCGGGGAGGAGACCCAGTACTTC. This sequence encodes CASSQASGEETQYF.

On this clonotype: With the library built for alpha chains, this beta chain is off target and its frequency is not meaningful. The chain recombines TRBV4-3 with TRBJ1-1, with D possibly being TRBD1 (5 bases). V lost 0 bases to trimming and J lost 3 bases, with 8 bases between them. This CDR3 has 14 residues. In germline, CDR1 is LGHNA, CDR2 YSLEER. The CDR3 loop is CASSQDLGDTEAFF. Written as DNA, the CDR3 is TGCGCCAGCAGCCAAGATCTGGGGGACACTGAAGCTTTCTTT.

By share, this clonotype ranks as hyperexpanded. Because the library targeted alpha chains, this beta chain is an off-target read whose size means little. The J gene is TRBJ2-2, the V gene TRBV6-6; 9 positions match TRBD1. The CDR3 covers 17 residues. J gave up 5 bases and V 2 bases, and 9 bases lay outside the gene matches. The germline CDR1 and CDR2 sequences are MNHNY and SVGAGI (reference sequence). The CDR3 is CASSYQHPGQGTGELFF. The CDR3 DNA reads TGTGCCAGCAGTTACCAACATCCGGGACAGGGAACCGGGGAGCTGTTTTTT.

This clonotype was counted between two and nine times. Because the library targeted alpha chains, this beta chain is an off-target read whose size means little. The J gene is TRBJ1-5, the V gene TRBV23-1; no firm D call. Being an ORF, TRBV23-1 has a function that is uncertain. Trimming stripped 4 bases from V and 7 bases from J, with 5 bases between. The CDR3 runs to 11 residues. This chain's CDR3 is CASSRQQPQHF. As DNA, the CDR3 is TGCGCCAGCAGTCGTCAGCAGCCCCAGCATTTT.

Details on this clonotype: Since it is a stray read in a library aimed at alpha chains, this beta chain has a size that is not meaningful. The rearrangement joins TRBV20-1 to TRBJ2-5, with D perhaps matching TRBD1 (6 bases). This CDR3 is built from 13 residues. V lost 4 bases, J lost 0 bases, and 9 bases lay in between. Germline V lookup: CDR1 DFQATT, CDR2 SNEGSKA (reference sequence). The CDR3 DNA sequence: TGCAGTGCTAACCGGGACAACCAAGAGACCCAGTACTTC. Its protein is CSANRDNQETQYF.

Within the sample, this clonotype is large. This beta chain represents an off-target read in a library built for alpha chains; its size is of limited meaning. The rearrangement links TRBV29-1 to TRBJ2-1, with 7 bases that match TRBD1. The germline CDR1 and CDR2 sequences are SQVTM and ANQGSEA. V trimming: 1 base; J trimming: 15 bases; junction bases outside the gene matches: 9. This CDR3 spans 12 amino acids. CDR3 protein: CSVEARQGTGFF. The CDR3 DNA reads TGCAGCGTTGAAGCCCGACAGGGTACGGGGTTCTTC.

In this sample, this clonotype is hyperexpanded. With the library built for alpha chains, this beta chain is off target and its frequency is not meaningful. The chain couples TRBV5-1 to TRBJ2-5; TRBD2 agrees at 8 bases. The CDR3 extends over 14 amino acids. Germline V gene data show CDR1 as SGHRS and CDR2 as YFSETQ. The junction had 5 bases not matched to a gene; V was cut back by 3 bases and J by 4 bases. CDR3 coding DNA: TGCGCCAGCAGCTCTGGACGGGGGGGAGAGACCCAGTACTTC. Translation gives CASSSGRGGETQYF. Drawing the rest from reference TRBV5-1 and TRBJ2-5, the complete variable domain is KAGVTQTPRYLIKTRGQQVTLSCSPISGHRSVSWYQQTPGQGLQFLFEYFSETQRNKGNFPGRFSGRQFSNSRSEMNVSTLELGDSALYLCASSSGRGGETQYFGPGTRLLVL.

In regard to this clonotype: For a library built for alpha chains, this beta chain is a stray read; little rests on its size. The chain carries TRBV12-3 or TRBV12-4 and TRBJ1-1, with unresolved D. This CDR3 spans 11 amino acids. V was cut by 10 bases and J by 2 bases, with 8 bases left in between. CDR3 DNA: TGTGCCACCAAAGAAAACACTGAAGCTTTCTTT. It translates to CATKENTEAFF.

This clonotype showed up just a few times. This beta chain is an unintended read in a library built for alpha chains; its size means little. This chain uses TRBV5-5 with TRBJ2-7; no reliable D call. The germline V gene encodes CDR1 SGHKS and CDR2 YYEKEE (reference sequence). The CDR3 totals 14 residues. Trimming took 0 bases from V and 2 from J, leaving 9 bases between them. The CDR3 spells CASSLAGTTYEQYF. CDR3 DNA: TGTGCCAGCAGCTTGGCAGGAACGACCTACGAGCAGTACTTC.

This clonotype occurred a few times. The size of this beta chain means little, since it is a stray read in a library made for alpha chains. The rearrangement joins TRBV7-2 to TRBJ2-5, with 9 bases matching TRBD2. With V trimmed by 7 bases and J by 7 bases, 7 bases remained unmatched. This CDR3 comprises 13 residues. Germline V gives CDR1 SGHTA, CDR2 FQGNSA. CDR3 protein: CASTQAGGGTQYF. The CDR3 nucleotides are TGTGCCAGCACCCAAGCGGGAGGTGGGACCCAGTACTTC.

About this clonotype itself: This beta chain appears as a stray read in a library generated for alpha chains; its size is not informative. The chain recombines TRBV4-3 with TRBJ2-5; 9 bases fit TRBD2. The CDR3 is 16 amino acids. After removal of 0 bases from V and 5 bases from J, the junction contained 7 bases not matched to a gene. The germline V gene has CDR1 LGHNA and CDR2 YSLEER. The CDR3 region has the DNA TGCGCCAGCAGCCAAGAGCTTAGCGGGGGATCGGAGACCCAGTACTTC. This translates into CASSQELSGGSETQYF.

This clonotype was seen a few times. This beta chain represents an off-target read in a library built for alpha chains; its size is of limited meaning. This rearrangement joins TRBV28 to TRBJ1-5, with 8 nucleotides matching TRBD1. V dropped 5 bases and J dropped 5; count of bases not matched to a gene: 8. This CDR3 has 15 amino acids. Germline V lookup: CDR1 MDHEN, CDR2 SYDVKM. The CDR3 region has the DNA TGTGCCAGCAGTACGAGGGACAGGAATGATCAGCCCCAGCATTTT. This sequence encodes CASSTRDRNDQPQHF.

A note on this clonotype: The size of this beta chain means little, since it is a stray read in a library made for alpha chains. The J gene is TRBJ1-5, the V gene TRBV9; no firm D call. The CDR3 is 15 residues long. Deletions cut 0 bases from V and 3 bases from J, with 10 bases between. The germline gives CDR1 SGDLS, CDR2 YYNGEE. CDR3 nucleotides: TGTGCCAGCAGCGTAGCTGGGAGTTACAATCAGCCCCAGCATTTT. This encodes CASSVAGSYNQPQHF. Supplemented by reference TRBV9 and TRBJ1-5, the full variable domain reads DSGVTQTPKHLITATGQRVTLRCSPRSGDLSVYWYQQSLDQGLQFLIQYYNGEERAKGNILERFSAQQFPDLHSELNLSSLELGDSALYFCASSVAGSYNQPQHFGDGTRLSIL.

A remark on this clonotype: In a library made to pick up alpha chains, this beta chain is a stray read with a size that means little. The CDR3 loop reads CASSYSGTGSSGANVLTF. CDR3 DNA: TGTGCCAGCAGTTACTCCGGGACAGGGAGCTCTGGGGCCAACGTCCTGACTTTC. This chain joins TRBV6-5 and TRBJ2-6, with TRBD1 matching 9 bases. With V trimmed by 0 bases and J by 0 bases, 3 bases remained unmatched. Germline lookup yields CDR1 MNHEY and CDR2 SVGAGI. This CDR3 has 18 residues.

Worth noting for this clonotype: The size of this beta chain means little, since it is a stray read in a library made for alpha chains. CDR3 coding DNA: TGCGCCAGCAGCACGGGACAGAGGAACACCGGGGAGCTGTTTTTT. It is translated as CASSTGQRNTGELFF. V and J are TRBV5-1 and TRBJ2-2; 7 bases map to TRBD1. Germline CDR1 SGHRS, CDR2 YFSETQ. Unmatched junction bases numbered 4, after V lost 4 bases and J lost 1 base. The CDR3 contains 15 residues.

To note about this clonotype: Since it is a stray read in a library aimed at alpha chains, this beta chain has a size that is not meaningful. The rearrangement joins TRBV2 to TRBJ2-7, with a tentative D call TRBD1 (6 bases). The CDR3 is 11 amino acids. V was trimmed by 5 bases and J by 5 bases, leaving 7 bases between them. Germline V gene lookup returns CDR1 SNHLY and CDR2 FYNNEI. CDR3 amino acids: CASSTGNEQYF. Here the CDR3 DNA reads TGTGCCAGCAGTACAGGGAACGAGCAGTACTTC.

Points on this clonotype: Within a library made for alpha chains, this beta chain is off target, and its count is uninformative. The chain combines TRBV28 with TRBJ2-3, with 11 bases aligning to TRBD1. There are 15 residues in the CDR3. Unmatched junction bases numbered 7, after V lost 7 bases and J lost 4 bases. Germline V gene sequence: CDR1 MDHEN, CDR2 SYDVKM. This CDR3 is CASIERDRGADTQYF. CDR3 sequence (DNA): TGTGCCAGCATCGAGCGGGACAGGGGGGCAGATACGCAGTATTTT.

This clonotype is large (0.1 to 1%) by share. This beta chain appears as a stray read in a library generated for alpha chains; its size is not informative. The chain employs TRBV14 and TRBJ2-3; 7 positions match TRBD2. Germline V lookup: CDR1 SGHDN, CDR2 FVKESK. The CDR3 is 14 amino acids. The trim removed 1 base at V and 6 bases at J, leaving 4 bases unmatched. The CDR3 sequence: CASSQGDYIDTQYF. The CDR3 DNA reads as TGTGCCAGCAGCCAAGGGGACTACATCGATACGCAGTATTTT. Using reference TRBV14 and TRBJ2-3 for the parts outside the CDR3, the full variable domain is EAGVTQFPSHSVIEKGQTVTLRCDPISGHDNLYWYRRVMGKEIKFLLHFVKESKQDESGMPNNRFLAERTGGTYSTLKVQPAELEDSGVYFCASSQGDYIDTQYFGPGTRLTVL.

This clonotype was observed a handful of times. For a library built for alpha chains, this beta chain is a stray read; little rests on its size. This chain uses TRBV27 with TRBJ2-2; 8 bases fit TRBD2. The CDR3 has 17 residues. Germline V lookup: CDR1 MNHEY, CDR2 SMNVEV (reference sequence). The ends lost 6 bases at V and 0 bases at J; junction bases unmatched: 9. CDR3 in amino acids: CASRGAGLVPNTGELFF. The CDR3, as DNA: TGTGCCAGCAGGGGGGCGGGACTAGTGCCGAACACCGGGGAGCTGTTTTTT.